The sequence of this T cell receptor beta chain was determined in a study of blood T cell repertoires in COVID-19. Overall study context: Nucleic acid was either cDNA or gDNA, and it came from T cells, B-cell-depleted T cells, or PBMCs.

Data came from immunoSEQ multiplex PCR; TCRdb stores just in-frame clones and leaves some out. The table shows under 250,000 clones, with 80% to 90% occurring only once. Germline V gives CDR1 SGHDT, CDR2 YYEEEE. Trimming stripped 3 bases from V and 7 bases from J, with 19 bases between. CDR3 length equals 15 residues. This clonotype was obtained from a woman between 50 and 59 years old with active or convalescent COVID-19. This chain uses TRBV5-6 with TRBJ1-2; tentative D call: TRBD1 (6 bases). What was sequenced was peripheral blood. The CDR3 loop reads CASSSRGGRGSGYTF. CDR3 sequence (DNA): TGTGCCAGCAGCTCCCGAGGGGGAAGGGGTAGTGGCTACACCTTC.